This T cell receptor (beta chain) originates from a study of CD8 T cells in Susac syndrome. Background on the study: Clinical remission applied to 8 or 9 sequenced Susac syndrome patients, and about six had active disease.

Reverse transcription used about 0.45 to 1 ug RNA and random hexamers. Amplification of TCR beta CDR3 used immunoSEQ multiplex PCR across 54 Vbeta and 13 Jbeta. TCRdb redid the calling of the immunoSEQ multiplex PCR reads with MiXCR, one entry per CDR3 protein. The top ten clones hold 0.075% to 0.1% of a sample with approximately 190,000 distinct CDR3 sequences, more than 90% of them seen once. Germline V gene lookup returns CDR1 MGHDK and CDR2 SYGVNS. V was cut by 1 base and J by 7 bases, with 16 bases left in between. This CDR3 contains 15 residues. On this clonotype itself: Its antigen is undetermined.

Whole-study results and caveats: Clonal expansion was not observed in the Susac syndrome CD4+ T cell repertoires.

The gene calls are TRBV25-1 and TRBJ1-2, with TRBD1 as a possible D gene (5 bases). The source material was CD4+ T cells from PBMCs. This TCR derives from a human donor with Susac syndrome. The CDR3 is CASSESGRGGAGYTF. CDR3 nucleotide sequence: TGTGCCAGCAGTGAATCCGGCCGGGGAGGGGCTGGCTACACCTTC.